This is a list of T cell receptor beta chains from one sample in a study of vaccination and CD4 T cells after COVID-19. MiXCR, applied by TCRdb to the PCR reads, yields one record per CDR3 protein. The data show approximately 5,500 distinct CDR3 sequences, less than 75% seen once. For these TCRs, the target antigens are not known. Sample: CD4+ T cells from blood, cultured in vitro. The receptors shown here come from a human donor who had recovered from COVID-19. CDR3s include the opening cysteine and the closing phenylalanine or tryptophan. Each record gives: CDR3 protein, CDR3 DNA, J gene, V gene, D gene, clone size. The D gene is left open where the match is weak. Expanded clones are given a class, and other clones once, few, many or no size at all.

CDR3 protein: CASRGAPNQPQHF; CDR3 DNA: TGTGCCAGCAGGGGGGCACCCAATCAGCCCCAGCATTTT; J gene: TRBJ1-5; V gene: TRBV2; D gene: .; clone size: once
CDR3 protein: CASSGQGTEQYF; CDR3 DNA: TGTGCCAGCAGTGGACAGGGAACCGAGCAGTACTTC; J gene: TRBJ2-7; V gene: TRBV6-1; D gene: TRBD1; clone size: few
CDR3 protein: CASSLNGGSGTEAFF; CDR3 DNA: TGTGCCAGCAGCTTAAACGGGGGGTCGGGCACTGAAGCTTTCTTT; J gene: TRBJ1-1; V gene: TRBV7-3; D gene: .; clone size: .
CDR3 protein: CASSLSGYDYGYTF; CDR3 DNA: TGTGCCAGCAGTTTATCGGGATATGACTATGGCTACACCTTC; J gene: TRBJ1-2; V gene: TRBV27; D gene: .; clone size: .
CDR3 protein: CATSDPSTGEGYYGYTF; CDR3 DNA: TGTGCCACCAGTGATCCCTCGACAGGGGAGGGATACTATGGCTACACCTTC; J gene: TRBJ1-2; V gene: TRBV24-1; D gene: TRBD1; clone size: .
CDR3 protein: CASSLDWGGELFF; CDR3 DNA: TGTGCCAGCAGCTTAGATTGGGGTGGGGAGCTGTTTTTT; J gene: TRBJ2-2; V gene: TRBV11-2; D gene: .; clone size: .
CDR3 protein: CASSRQGLEQYF; CDR3 DNA: TGTGCCAGCAGTAGACAGGGTCTCGAGCAGTACTTC; J gene: TRBJ2-7; V gene: TRBV7-2; D gene: TRBD1; clone size: .
CDR3 protein: CASSFGTQSVETQYF; CDR3 DNA: TGCGCCAGCAGCTTCGGGACCCAAAGTGTGGAGACCCAGTACTTC; J gene: TRBJ2-5; V gene: TRBV5-1; D gene: .; clone size: .
CDR3 protein: CASRNRLGYTGELFF; CDR3 DNA: TGTGCCAGCAGGAACCGACTAGGGTACACCGGGGAGCTGTTTTTT; J gene: TRBJ2-2; V gene: TRBV6-2/TRBV6-3; D gene: .; clone size: .
CDR3 protein: CASSLGRTDYTF; CDR3 DNA: TGTGCCAGCAGTTTAGGAAGGACGGACTACACCTTC; J gene: TRBJ1-2; V gene: TRBV12-3/TRBV12-4; D gene: .; clone size: .
CDR3 protein: CASSSTGGHYGYTF; CDR3 DNA: TGTGCCAGCAGCTCGACAGGGGGACACTATGGCTACACCTTC; J gene: TRBJ1-2; V gene: TRBV11-3; D gene: TRBD1; clone size: .
CDR3 protein: CASSLVAGSDGYTF; CDR3 DNA: TGTGCCAGCAGCTTAGTGGCAGGGTCCGATGGCTACACCTTC; J gene: TRBJ1-2; V gene: TRBV7-2; D gene: .; clone size: .
CDR3 protein: CASRPPTGMFGANVLTF; CDR3 DNA: TGTGCCAGCAGACCGCCCACCGGGATGTTCGGGGCCAACGTCCTGACTTTC; J gene: TRBJ2-6; V gene: TRBV6-1; D gene: .; clone size: .
CDR3 protein: CASSYSAGNTEAFF; CDR3 DNA: TGTGCCAGCAGTTACTCGGCAGGGAACACTGAAGCTTTCTTT; J gene: TRBJ1-1; V gene: TRBV6-5; D gene: .; clone size: .
CDR3 protein: CSARDPRRNQPQHF; CDR3 DNA: TGCAGTGCTAGAGATCCGAGGAGAAATCAGCCCCAGCATTTT; J gene: TRBJ1-5; V gene: TRBV20-1; D gene: .; clone size: .
CDR3 protein: CSASRGLLYEQYF; CDR3 DNA: TGCAGTGCTAGCCGGGGACTGCTGTACGAGCAGTACTTC; J gene: TRBJ2-7; V gene: TRBV20-1; D gene: .; clone size: .
CDR3 protein: CASSEVQGAQVRGYTF; CDR3 DNA: TGTGCCAGCAGTGAAGTACAGGGGGCGCAGGTTCGAGGCTACACCTTC; J gene: TRBJ1-2; V gene: TRBV6-1; D gene: TRBD1; clone size: .
CDR3 protein: CATSDTNTGPYLQFF; CDR3 DNA: TGTGCCACCAGTGATACGAATACCGGGCCTTACCTCCAGTTCTTC; J gene: TRBJ2-1; V gene: TRBV24-1; D gene: .; clone size: few
CDR3 protein: CASRLTSNQPQHF; CDR3 DNA: TGTGCCAGCAGACTTACAAGCAATCAGCCCCAGCATTTT; J gene: TRBJ1-5; V gene: TRBV27; D gene: .; clone size: .
CDR3 protein: CSARGEVDTGELFF; CDR3 DNA: TGCAGTGCTAGGGGGGAGGTGGACACCGGGGAGCTGTTTTTT; J gene: TRBJ2-2; V gene: TRBV20-1; D gene: .; clone size: few
CDR3 protein: CAIREEQGQPQHF; CDR3 DNA: TGTGCCATCAGGGAAGAGCAAGGTCAGCCCCAGCATTTT; J gene: TRBJ1-5; V gene: TRBV10-3; D gene: .; clone size: .
CDR3 protein: CASSFGGVETQYF; CDR3 DNA: TGTGCCAGCAGCTTCGGCGGGGTTGAGACCCAGTACTTC; J gene: TRBJ2-5; V gene: TRBV5-5; D gene: .; clone size: .
CDR3 protein: CASHYFSDSSEQYF; CDR3 DNA: TGTGCCAGCCATTACTTTTCGGACAGCTCCGAGCAGTACTTC; J gene: TRBJ2-7; V gene: TRBV2; D gene: .; clone size: .
CDR3 protein: CASSIQLTGGTEAFF; CDR3 DNA: TGTGCCAGTAGTATTCAGCTAACAGGGGGCACTGAAGCTTTCTTT; J gene: TRBJ1-1; V gene: TRBV19; D gene: TRBD1; clone size: .
CDR3 protein: CATSRDGSTDTQYF; CDR3 DNA: TGTGCCACCAGTCGGGACGGAAGCACAGATACGCAGTATTTT; J gene: TRBJ2-3; V gene: TRBV24-1; D gene: .; clone size: .
CDR3 protein: CASSLLDREAFF; CDR3 DNA: TGTGCCAGCAGTTTGTTGGACAGGGAAGCTTTCTTT; J gene: TRBJ1-1; V gene: TRBV28; D gene: TRBD1; clone size: .
CDR3 protein: CASSFQGDGTEAFF; CDR3 DNA: TGTGCCAGCAGTTTTCAGGGGGACGGCACTGAAGCTTTCTTT; J gene: TRBJ1-1; V gene: TRBV27; D gene: TRBD1; clone size: .
CDR3 protein: CASSPDRGQYNEQFF; CDR3 DNA: TGTGCCAGCAGTCCCGACAGGGGGCAATACAATGAGCAGTTCTTC; J gene: TRBJ2-1; V gene: TRBV6-2/TRBV6-3; D gene: TRBD1; clone size: .
CDR3 protein: CSAPVSPGTYNSPLHF; CDR3 DNA: TGCAGTGCTCCGGTCTCCCCCGGGACCTATAATTCACCCCTCCACTTT; J gene: TRBJ1-6; V gene: TRBV20-1; D gene: .; clone size: few
CDR3 protein: CSAGRAPEAFF; CDR3 DNA: TGCAGTGCGGGCAGGGCCCCTGAAGCTTTCTTT; J gene: TRBJ1-1; V gene: TRBV20-1; D gene: .; clone size: .
CDR3 protein: CASSFLRQGGTEAFF; CDR3 DNA: TGCGCCAGCAGCTTCCTTCGACAGGGTGGTACTGAAGCTTTCTTT; J gene: TRBJ1-1; V gene: TRBV5-1; D gene: TRBD1; clone size: medium-sized
CDR3 protein: CSARQTDRVNSPLHF; CDR3 DNA: TGCAGTGCTAGACAAACGGACAGGGTTAATTCACCCCTCCACTTT; J gene: TRBJ1-6; V gene: TRBV20-1; D gene: TRBD1; clone size: .
CDR3 protein: CASSLSLAGGQETQYF; CDR3 DNA: TGTGCCAGCAGTTTAAGCCTAGCGGGGGGTCAAGAGACCCAGTACTTC; J gene: TRBJ2-5; V gene: TRBV12-3/TRBV12-4; D gene: TRBD2; clone size: medium-sized
CDR3 protein: CASSVASGGIYTF; CDR3 DNA: TGTGCCAGCAGTGTGGCCTCCGGGGGTATCTACACCTTC; J gene: TRBJ1-2; V gene: TRBV2; D gene: .; clone size: .
CDR3 protein: CASTLTGGIGGGYTF; CDR3 DNA: TGTGCCAGTACCCTTACGGGGGGCATAGGGGGTGGCTACACCTTC; J gene: TRBJ1-2; V gene: TRBV19; D gene: .; clone size: .